Following are 9 T cell receptor beta chains from one sample sequenced in a study of blood T cells in healthy people across ages. The authors ran a second PCR of about 7 to 11 cycles using a sample-barcoded 5' primer and a J-beta primer mix. TCRdb independently ran MiXCR on the 5' RACE reads; one entry per CDR3 protein. Of about 290,000 distinct CDR3 sequences listed, roughly 26% are singletons. The specimen was blood. The receptor set was obtained from a woman aged 70-85 years in good health.

This clonotype was picked up many times. This chain joins TRBV28 and TRBJ1-3, with 8 bases identical to TRBD1. The V and J ends lost 4 bases and 3 bases, in that order; junction bases with no gene match: 20. There are 20 residues in the CDR3. Germline V gives CDR1 MDHEN, CDR2 SYDVKM. Here the CDR3 DNA reads TGTGCCAGCAGTTCACATACGGACAGGGCCCGGTTATCCAGTGGAAACACCATATATTTT. Amino acid sequence: CASSSHTDRARLSSGNTIYF.

This clonotype was counted ten times or more. The rearrangement uses TRBV7-9 and TRBJ2-7; 7 positions agree with TRBD2. Germline V gives CDR1 SEHNR, CDR2 FQNEAQ (reference sequence). The CDR3 runs 15 residues. The ends lost 1 base at V and 2 bases at J; junction bases unmatched: 5. CDR3 sequence: CASSLGDYGTYEQYF. Written as DNA, the CDR3 is TGTGCCAGCAGCTTAGGGGACTACGGGACCTACGAGCAGTACTTC.

The chain uses TRBV4-2 and TRBJ1-5; no reliable D call. Per the germline V gene, CDR1 is LGHNA and CDR2 is YNFKEQ. V was trimmed by 0 bases and J by 9 bases, leaving 21 bases between them. The length of the CDR3 is 17 residues. The CDR3: CASSQDLAGSKRGPQHF. The CDR3 region has the DNA TGTGCCAGCAGCCAAGATCTAGCGGGATCTAAAAGAGGGCCCCAGCATTTT.

J is TRBJ2-7 and V is TRBV28; D remains unclear. The CDR3 contains 14 residues. CDR1 MDHEN and CDR2 SYDVKM come from the germline V gene. The germline V and J ends were trimmed by 3 bases and 2 bases, with 11 bases remaining between them. CDR3 nucleotide sequence: TGTGCCAGCAGTTTGAGCCTTGTCCCCTACGAGCAGTACTTC. Protein product: CASSLSLVPYEQYF.

A few counts support this clonotype. J is TRBJ1-4 and V is TRBV12-3 or TRBV12-4; D not certain. The CDR3 extends over 13 amino acids. Between the trimmed V and J ends, which lost 3 bases and 8 bases, there was a span of 10 bases. Here the CDR3 reads CASSFSGTEKLFF. As DNA, the CDR3 is TGTGCCAGCAGTTTTAGTGGTACCGAAAAACTGTTTTTT.

J is TRBJ2-5 and V is TRBV3-1; 7 bases match TRBD2. V trimming: 4 bases; J trimming: 0 bases; junction bases outside the gene matches: 8. The germline CDR1 and CDR2 sequences are LGHDT and YNNKEL (reference sequence). The CDR3 has 16 amino acids. The CDR3 region has the DNA TGTGCCAGCAGCCCACCGGGACGGGGGGACCAAGAGACCCAGTACTTC. Its translation: CASSPPGRGDQETQYF.

This clonotype appeared a few times. This rearrangement joins TRBV7-2 to TRBJ2-4, with a possible D match to TRBD2 (6 bases). CDR1 and CDR2 (germline): SGHTA, FQGNSA. CDR3 length equals 15 residues. Trimming pared 4 bases from V and 0 bases from J, leaving 10 bases between. The CDR3 spells CASSSPGVAKNIQYF. Here the CDR3 DNA reads TGTGCCAGCAGCTCCCCGGGAGTAGCCAAAAACATTCAGTACTTC. The full variable domain, completed using reference TRBV7-2 and TRBJ2-4, is GAGVSQSPSNKVTEKGKDVELRCDPISGHTALYWYRQSLGQGLEFLIYFQGNSAPDKSGLPSDRFSAERTGGSVSTLTIQRTQQEDSAVYLCASSSPGVAKNIQYFGAGTRLSVL.

This clonotype was found many times. The chain combines TRBV29-1 with TRBJ2-7, with 7 bases fitting TRBD1. Germline CDR1 SQVTM, CDR2 ANQGSEA. There are 12 residues in the CDR3. The ends lost 4 bases at V and 2 bases at J; junction bases unmatched: 2. The CDR3 spells CSVVQGAYEQYF. In DNA, the CDR3 is TGCAGCGTTGTGCAGGGGGCCTACGAGCAGTACTTC.

This clonotype was counted many times. CDR3 sequence (DNA): TGTGCCAGCAGTTTGGGCTTCCACGAGCAGTACTTC. Protein sequence: CASSLGFHEQYF. The chain links TRBV12-3 or TRBV12-4 to TRBJ2-7; D is unclear. The CDR3 is 12 residues long. V was cut by 3 bases and J by 5 bases, with 8 bases left in between.